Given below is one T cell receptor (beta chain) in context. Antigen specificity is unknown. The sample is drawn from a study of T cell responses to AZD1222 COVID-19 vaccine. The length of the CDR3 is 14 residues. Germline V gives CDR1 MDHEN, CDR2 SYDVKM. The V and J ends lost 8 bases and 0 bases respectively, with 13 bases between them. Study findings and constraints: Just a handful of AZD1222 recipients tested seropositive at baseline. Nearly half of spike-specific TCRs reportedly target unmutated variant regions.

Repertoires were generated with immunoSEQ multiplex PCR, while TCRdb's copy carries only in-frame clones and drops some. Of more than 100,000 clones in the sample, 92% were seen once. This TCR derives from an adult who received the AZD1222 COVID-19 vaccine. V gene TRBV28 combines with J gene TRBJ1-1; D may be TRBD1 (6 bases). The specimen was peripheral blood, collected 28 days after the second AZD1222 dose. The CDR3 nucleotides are TGTGCCAGCGGTAGTACAGGGCTGAACACTGAAGCTTTCTTT. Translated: CASGSTGLNTEAFF. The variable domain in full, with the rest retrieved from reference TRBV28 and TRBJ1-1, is DVKVTQSSRYLVKRTGEKVFLECVQDMDHENMFWYRQDPGLGLRLIYFSYDVKMKEKGDIPEGYSVSREKKERFSLILESASTNQTSMYLCASGSTGLNTEAFFGQGTRLTVV.